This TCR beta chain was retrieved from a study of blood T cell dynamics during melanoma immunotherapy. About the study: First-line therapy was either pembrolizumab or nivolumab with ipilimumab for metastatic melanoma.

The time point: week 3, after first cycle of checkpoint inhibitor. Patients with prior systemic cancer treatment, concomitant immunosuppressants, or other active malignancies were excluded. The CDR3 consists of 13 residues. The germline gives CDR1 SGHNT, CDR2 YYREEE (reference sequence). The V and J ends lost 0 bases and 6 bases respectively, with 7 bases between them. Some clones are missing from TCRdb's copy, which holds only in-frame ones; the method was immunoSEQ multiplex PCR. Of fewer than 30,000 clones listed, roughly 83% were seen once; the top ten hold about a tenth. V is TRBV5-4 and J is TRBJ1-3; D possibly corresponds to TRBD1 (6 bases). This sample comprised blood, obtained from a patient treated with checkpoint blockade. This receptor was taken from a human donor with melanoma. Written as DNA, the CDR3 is TGTGCCAGCAGCTTGGGACAGGAAAACACCATATATTTT. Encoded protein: CASSLGQENTIYF.